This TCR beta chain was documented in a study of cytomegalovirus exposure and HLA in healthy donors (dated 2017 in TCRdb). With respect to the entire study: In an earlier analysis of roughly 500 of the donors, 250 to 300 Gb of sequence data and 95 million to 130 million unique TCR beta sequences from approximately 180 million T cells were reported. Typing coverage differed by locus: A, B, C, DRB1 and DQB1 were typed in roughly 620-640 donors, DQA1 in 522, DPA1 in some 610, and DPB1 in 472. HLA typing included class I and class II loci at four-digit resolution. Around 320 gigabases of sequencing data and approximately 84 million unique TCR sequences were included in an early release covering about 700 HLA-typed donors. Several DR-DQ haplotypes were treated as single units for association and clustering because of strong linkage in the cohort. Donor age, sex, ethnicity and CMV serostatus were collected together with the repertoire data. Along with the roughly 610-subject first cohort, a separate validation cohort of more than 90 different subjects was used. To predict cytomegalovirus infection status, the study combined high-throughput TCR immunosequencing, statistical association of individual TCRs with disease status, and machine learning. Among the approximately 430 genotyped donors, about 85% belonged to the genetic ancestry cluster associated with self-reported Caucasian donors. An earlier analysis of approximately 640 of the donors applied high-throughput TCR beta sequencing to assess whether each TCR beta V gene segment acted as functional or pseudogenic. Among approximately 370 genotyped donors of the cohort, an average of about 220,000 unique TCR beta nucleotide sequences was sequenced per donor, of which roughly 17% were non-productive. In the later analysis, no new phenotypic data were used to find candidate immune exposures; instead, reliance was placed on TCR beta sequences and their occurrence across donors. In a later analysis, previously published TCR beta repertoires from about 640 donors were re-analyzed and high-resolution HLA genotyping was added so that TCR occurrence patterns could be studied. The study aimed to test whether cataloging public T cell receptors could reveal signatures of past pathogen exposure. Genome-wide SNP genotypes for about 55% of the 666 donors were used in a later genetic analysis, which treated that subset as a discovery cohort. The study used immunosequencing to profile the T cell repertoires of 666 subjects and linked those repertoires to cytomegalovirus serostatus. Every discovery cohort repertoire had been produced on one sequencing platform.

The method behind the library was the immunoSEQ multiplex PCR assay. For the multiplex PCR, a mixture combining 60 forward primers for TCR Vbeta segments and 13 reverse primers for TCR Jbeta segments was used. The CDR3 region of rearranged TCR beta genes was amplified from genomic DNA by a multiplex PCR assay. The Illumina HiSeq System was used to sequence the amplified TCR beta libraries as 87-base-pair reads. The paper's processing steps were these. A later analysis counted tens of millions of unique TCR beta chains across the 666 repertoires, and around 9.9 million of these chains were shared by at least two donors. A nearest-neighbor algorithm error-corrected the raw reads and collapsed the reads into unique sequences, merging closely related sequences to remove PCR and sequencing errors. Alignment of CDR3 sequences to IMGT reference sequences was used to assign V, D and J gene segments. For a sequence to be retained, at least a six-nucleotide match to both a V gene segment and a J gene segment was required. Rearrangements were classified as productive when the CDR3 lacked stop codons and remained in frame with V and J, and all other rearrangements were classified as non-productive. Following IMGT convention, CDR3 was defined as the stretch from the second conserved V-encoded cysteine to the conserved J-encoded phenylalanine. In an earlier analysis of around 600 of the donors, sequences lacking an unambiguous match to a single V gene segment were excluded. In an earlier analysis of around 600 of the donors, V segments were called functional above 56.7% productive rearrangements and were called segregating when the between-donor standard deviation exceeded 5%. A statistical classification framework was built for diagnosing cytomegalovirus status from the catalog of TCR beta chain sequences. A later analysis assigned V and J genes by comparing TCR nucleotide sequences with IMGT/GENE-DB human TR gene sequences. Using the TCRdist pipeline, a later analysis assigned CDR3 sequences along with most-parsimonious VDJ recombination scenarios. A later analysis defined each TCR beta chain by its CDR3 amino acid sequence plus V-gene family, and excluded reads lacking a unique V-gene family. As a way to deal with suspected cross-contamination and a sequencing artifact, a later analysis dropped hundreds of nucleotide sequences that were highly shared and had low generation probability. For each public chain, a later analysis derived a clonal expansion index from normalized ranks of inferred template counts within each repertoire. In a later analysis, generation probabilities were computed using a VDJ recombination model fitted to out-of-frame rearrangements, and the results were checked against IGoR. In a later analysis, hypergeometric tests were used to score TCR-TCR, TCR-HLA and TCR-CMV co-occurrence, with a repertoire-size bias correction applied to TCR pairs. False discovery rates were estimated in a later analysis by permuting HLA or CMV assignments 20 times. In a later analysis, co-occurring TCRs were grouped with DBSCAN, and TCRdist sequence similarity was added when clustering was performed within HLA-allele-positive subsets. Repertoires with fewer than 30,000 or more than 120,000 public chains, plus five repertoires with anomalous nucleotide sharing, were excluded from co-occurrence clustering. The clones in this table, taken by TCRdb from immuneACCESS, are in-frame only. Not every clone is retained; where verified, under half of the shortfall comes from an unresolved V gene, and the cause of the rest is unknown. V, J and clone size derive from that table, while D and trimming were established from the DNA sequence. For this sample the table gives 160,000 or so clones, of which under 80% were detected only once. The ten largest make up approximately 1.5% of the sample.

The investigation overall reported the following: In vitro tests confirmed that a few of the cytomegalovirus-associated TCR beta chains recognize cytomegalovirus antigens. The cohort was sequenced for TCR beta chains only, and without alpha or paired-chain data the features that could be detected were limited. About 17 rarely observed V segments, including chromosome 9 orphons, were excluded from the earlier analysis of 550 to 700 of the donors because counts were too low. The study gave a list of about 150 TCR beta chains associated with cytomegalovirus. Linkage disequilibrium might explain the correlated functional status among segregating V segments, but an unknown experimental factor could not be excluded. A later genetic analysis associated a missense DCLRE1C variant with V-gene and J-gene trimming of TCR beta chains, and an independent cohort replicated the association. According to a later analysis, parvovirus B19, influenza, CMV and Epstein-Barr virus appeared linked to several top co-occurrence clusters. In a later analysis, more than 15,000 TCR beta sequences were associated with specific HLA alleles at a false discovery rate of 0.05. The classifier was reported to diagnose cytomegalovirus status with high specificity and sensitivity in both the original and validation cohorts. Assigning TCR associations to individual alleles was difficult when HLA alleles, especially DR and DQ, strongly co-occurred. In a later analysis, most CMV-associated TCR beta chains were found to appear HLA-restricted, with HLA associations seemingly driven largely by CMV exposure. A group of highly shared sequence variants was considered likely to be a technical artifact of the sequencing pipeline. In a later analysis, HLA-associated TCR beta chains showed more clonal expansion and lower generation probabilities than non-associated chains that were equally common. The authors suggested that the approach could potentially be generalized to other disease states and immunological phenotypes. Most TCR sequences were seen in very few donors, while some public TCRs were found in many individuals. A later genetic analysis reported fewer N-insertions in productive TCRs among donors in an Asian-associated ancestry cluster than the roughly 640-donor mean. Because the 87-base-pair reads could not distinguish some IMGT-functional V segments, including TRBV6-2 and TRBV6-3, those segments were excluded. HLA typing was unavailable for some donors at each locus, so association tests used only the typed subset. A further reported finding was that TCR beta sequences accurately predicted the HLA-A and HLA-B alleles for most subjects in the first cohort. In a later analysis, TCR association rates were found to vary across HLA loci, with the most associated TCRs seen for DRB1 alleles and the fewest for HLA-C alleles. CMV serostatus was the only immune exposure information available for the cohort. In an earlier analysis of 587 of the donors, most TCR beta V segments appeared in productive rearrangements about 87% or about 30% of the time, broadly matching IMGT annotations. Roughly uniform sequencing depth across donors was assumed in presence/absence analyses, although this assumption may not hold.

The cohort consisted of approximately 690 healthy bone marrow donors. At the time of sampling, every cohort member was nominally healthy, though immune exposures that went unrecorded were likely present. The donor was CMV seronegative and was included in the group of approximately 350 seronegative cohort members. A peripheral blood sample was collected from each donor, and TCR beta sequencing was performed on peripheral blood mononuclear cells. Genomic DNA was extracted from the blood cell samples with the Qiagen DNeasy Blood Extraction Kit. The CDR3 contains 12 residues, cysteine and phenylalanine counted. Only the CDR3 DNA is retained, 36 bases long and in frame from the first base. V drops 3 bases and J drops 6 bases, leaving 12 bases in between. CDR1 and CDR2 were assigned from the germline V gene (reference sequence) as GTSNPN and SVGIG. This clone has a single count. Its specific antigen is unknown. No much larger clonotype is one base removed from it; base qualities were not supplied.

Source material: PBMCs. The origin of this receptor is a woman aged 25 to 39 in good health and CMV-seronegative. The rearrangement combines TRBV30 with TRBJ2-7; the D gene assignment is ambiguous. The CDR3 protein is CAWSLIRGEQYF. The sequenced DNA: TGTGCCTGGAGCCTGATACGAGGCGAGCAGTACTTC. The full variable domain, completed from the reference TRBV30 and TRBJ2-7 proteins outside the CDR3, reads SQTIHQWPATLVQPVGSPLSLECTVEGTSNPNLYWYRQAAGRGLQLLFYSVGIGQISSEVPQNLSASRPQDRQFILSSKKLLLSDSGFYLCAWSLIRGEQYFGPGTRLTVT.